A selection of T cell receptor beta chains follows, all from one sample in a study of early T cells in non-severe SARS-CoV-2 infection. TCRdb re-called the 5' RACE reads with MiXCR, one entry per CDR3 protein. This sample has about 80,000 distinct CDR3 sequences, with around 12% found just once. The sample here was whole blood, taken at baseline. The receptor set was obtained from an adult who was a healthcare worker with PCR-confirmed SARS-CoV-2 infection or an uninfected control (not recorded which). The donor label of this sample is uncertain. The CDR3 runs from the conserved cysteine through the conserved F or W. The order of the fields is V gene, J gene, CDR3 length, clone size, D gene, CDR3 protein, CDR3 DNA. A D gene is named only where the DNA matches it firmly. Clone size is given for some rows only: seen once, a few or many times, or a class if the clone is expanded.

v_gene: TRBV6-5; j_gene: TRBJ2-1; len: 14; abundance: many; d_gene: -; CDR3aa: CASSPQTVSPEQFF; CDR3nt: TGTGCCAGCAGTCCGCAGACAGTGAGCCCCGAGCAGTTCTTC
v_gene: TRBV12-3/TRBV12-4; j_gene: TRBJ2-7; len: 11; abundance: few; d_gene: -; CDR3aa: CASSRFHEQYF; CDR3nt: TGTGCCAGCAGCCGTTTCCACGAGCAGTACTTC
v_gene: TRBV7-9; j_gene: TRBJ2-5; len: 14; abundance: few; d_gene: -; CDR3aa: CASSLEGRQGTQYF; CDR3nt: TGTGCCAGCAGCTTAGAGGGCAGACAAGGGACCCAGTACTTC
v_gene: TRBV20-1; j_gene: TRBJ2-3; len: 15; abundance: few; d_gene: -; CDR3aa: CSAYHPEDAQDTQYF; CDR3nt: TGCAGTGCCTACCATCCAGAGGATGCCCAAGATACGCAGTATTTT
v_gene: TRBV7-3; j_gene: TRBJ2-3; len: 16; abundance: few; d_gene: TRBD2; CDR3aa: CASSLRLAGWGDTQYF; CDR3nt: TGTGCCAGCAGCCTCCGACTAGCGGGATGGGGAGATACGCAGTATTTT
v_gene: TRBV3-1; j_gene: TRBJ2-3; len: 18; abundance: -; d_gene: TRBD2; CDR3aa: CASSQEVAGGPITDTQYF; CDR3nt: TGTGCCAGCAGCCAAGAAGTAGCGGGGGGGCCGATTACAGATACGCAGTATTTT
v_gene: TRBV19; j_gene: TRBJ2-6; len: 16; abundance: few; d_gene: TRBD1; CDR3aa: CASSIRGGAGANVLTF; CDR3nt: TGTGCCAGTAGTATTCGAGGGGGCGCTGGGGCCAACGTCCTGACTTTC
v_gene: TRBV7-9; j_gene: TRBJ1-2; len: 15; abundance: -; d_gene: -; CDR3aa: CASSLGISPLDGYTF; CDR3nt: TGTGCCAGCAGCTTAGGTATTTCCCCCCTCGATGGCTACACCTTC
v_gene: TRBV7-2; j_gene: TRBJ1-3; len: 13; abundance: -; d_gene: -; CDR3aa: CASSSTEGNTIYF; CDR3nt: TGTGCCAGCAGCTCCACCGAGGGAAACACCATATATTTT
v_gene: TRBV5-1; j_gene: TRBJ1-2; len: 14; abundance: many; d_gene: -; CDR3aa: CASSLESADYGYTF; CDR3nt: TGCGCCAGCAGCTTGGAGTCCGCTGACTATGGCTACACCTTC
v_gene: TRBV7-9; j_gene: TRBJ2-7; len: 14; abundance: few; d_gene: -; CDR3aa: CASSMGTGSYEQYF; CDR3nt: TGTGCCAGCAGCATGGGGACCGGATCTTACGAGCAGTACTTC
v_gene: TRBV7-8; j_gene: TRBJ1-6; len: 14; abundance: -; d_gene: -; CDR3aa: CASSLVQGNSPLHF; CDR3nt: TGTGCCAGCAGCTTAGTGCAGGGAAATTCACCCCTCCACTTT
v_gene: TRBV6-1; j_gene: TRBJ2-7; len: 15; abundance: -; d_gene: TRBD2; CDR3aa: CASSGASGDSYEQYF; CDR3nt: TGTGCCAGCAGTGGGGCTAGCGGGGACTCCTACGAGCAGTACTTC
v_gene: TRBV7-8; j_gene: TRBJ2-5; len: 15; abundance: many; d_gene: TRBD2; CDR3aa: CASSLVVQRGVTQYF; CDR3nt: TGTGCCAGCAGCTTAGTTGTCCAGCGGGGCGTGACCCAGTACTTC
v_gene: TRBV19; j_gene: TRBJ1-2; len: 15; abundance: few; d_gene: -; CDR3aa: CASSQWTDPNYGYTF; CDR3nt: TGTGCCAGTAGTCAATGGACAGACCCTAACTATGGCTACACCTTC
v_gene: TRBV20-1; j_gene: TRBJ1-2; len: 13; abundance: -; d_gene: -; CDR3aa: CSARDMAVYGYTF; CDR3nt: TGCAGTGCTAGAGATATGGCAGTCTATGGCTACACCTTC
v_gene: TRBV7-2; j_gene: TRBJ1-5; len: 15; abundance: -; d_gene: -; CDR3aa: CASSGGQRSNQPQHF; CDR3nt: TGTGCCAGCAGCGGAGGACAGAGAAGCAATCAGCCCCAGCATTTT